This TCR beta chain was captured in a study of T cell clonotyping in hematopoietic cell transplantation. The repertoire was sequenced with immunoSEQ multiplex PCR; TCRdb's copy has only in-frame clones and lacks some. Seen here are roughly 27,000 clones, 75% to 85% observed once, and the top ten hold approximately 22%. Documented time point: recipient sample about 28 days before transplant, after cytoreduction. Per the germline V gene, CDR1 is SGHRS and CDR2 is YFSETQ. V trimming: 0 bases; J trimming: 6 bases; junction bases outside the gene matches: 5. The CDR3 has 15 amino acids. This material consisted of peripheral blood mononuclear cells, taken before stem cell transplant. The gene calls are TRBV5-1 and TRBJ2-7, with 11 positions matching TRBD1. The sequence was collected from a woman between 55 and 75 years old with acute myeloid leukemia. Some clones in this sample may be carry-over from other donors' samples. The CDR3 loop is CASSLDGTGGSEQYF. The CDR3 nucleotides read TGCGCCAGCAGCTTGGACGGGACAGGGGGGTCCGAGCAGTACTTC.